A selection of T cell receptor beta chains follows, all from one sample in a study of T cell repertoires in cytomegalovirus infection. TCRdb analysed the reads with MiXCR anew, one entry per CDR3 protein. The profile shows fewer than 550,000 distinct CDR3 sequences, around 11% of them singletons. What was sequenced was PBMCs. The origin of the receptors is a human donor in good health (CMV status not recorded). Some clones in this sample may be carry-over from other donors' samples. Each CDR3 is given with its conserved first and last residue. A D gene is named only where the DNA matches it firmly. Clone size, where shown, is once, few, many, or a class for clones that have expanded.

d_gene | j_gene | abundance | len | v_gene | CDR3nt | CDR3aa
- | TRBJ2-1 | few | 13 | TRBV25-1 | TGTGCCAGCAGTGAACCCGCCTCCCGGGAGCAGTTCTTC | CASSEPASREQFF
TRBD2 | TRBJ2-7 | - | 16 | TRBV15 | TGTGCCACCAGCAGCCCCCTAGCGGGAGGTTCCTACGAGCAGTACTTC | CATSSPLAGGSYEQYF
- | TRBJ2-7 | many | 12 | TRBV19 | TGTGCCAGTAGTCCTGGGAAATACGAGCAGTACTTC | CASSPGKYEQYF
- | TRBJ2-7 | many | 13 | TRBV12-3/TRBV12-4 | TGTGCCAGCAGTCGCCGCAGGGTCTACGAGCAGTACTTC | CASSRRRVYEQYF
- | TRBJ1-2 | many | 11 | TRBV28 | TGTGCCAGCAGTATTAGATATGGCTACACCTTC | CASSIRYGYTF
- | TRBJ2-3 | many | 14 | TRBV7-9 | TGTGCCAGCAGCTTATTAAAGTGGACAGATACGCAGTATTTT | CASSLLKWTDTQYF
- | TRBJ1-5 | - | 18 | TRBV3-1 | TGTGCCAGCAGCCAAGACACCGGGGAAGTGCAGAGCAATCAGCCCCAGCATTTT | CASSQDTGEVQSNQPQHF
TRBD2 | TRBJ2-2 | many | 14 | TRBV7-9 | TGTGCCAGCAGGAGACTAGCGAACTCCGGGGAGCTGTTTTTT | CASRRLANSGELFF
- | TRBJ2-1 | many | 15 | TRBV7-2 | TGTGCCAGCAGCCTAGGGGGAGTCTTCTACAATGAGCAGTTCTTC | CASSLGGVFYNEQFF
TRBD1 | TRBJ1-5 | many | 17 | TRBV7-9 | TGTGCCAGCAGCCATATCCCCCGGACAGGGCGCCAGGAGCCCCAGCATTTT | CASSHIPRTGRQEPQHF
- | TRBJ1-1 | - | 16 | TRBV28 | TGTGCCAGCAGTACCAGGGGCGGGGGTATGAACACTGAAGCTTTCTTT | CASSTRGGGMNTEAFF
- | TRBJ2-3 | few | 14 | TRBV20-1 | TGCAGTGCTAGGCTTCCAACCTCCACAGATACGCAGTATTTT | CSARLPTSTDTQYF
- | TRBJ2-5 | many | 15 | TRBV20-1 | TGCAGTGCACCCCCGGGACACAGCAGACAAGAGACCCAGTACTTC | CSAPPGHSRQETQYF
- | TRBJ1-1 | - | 13 | TRBV19 | TGTGCCAGTACTCCGGGACGGAACACTGAAGCTTTCTTT | CASTPGRNTEAFF
TRBD2 | TRBJ2-5 | - | 17 | TRBV15 | TGTTCCACCAGCAAGGGGACTAGCGGGGGTGTCAAAGAGACCCAGTACTTC | CSTSKGTSGGVKETQYF
- | TRBJ2-7 | - | 14 | TRBV5-6 | TGTGCCAGCAGCTGGACGGGACGGACCTACGAGCAGTACTTC | CASSWTGRTYEQYF
TRBD1 | TRBJ2-4 | many | 17 | TRBV5-1 | TGCGCCAGCAGCTCCGGACAGGGTGATCTAGCCAAAAACATTCAGTACTTC | CASSSGQGDLAKNIQYF
TRBD2 | TRBJ2-3 | - | 16 | TRBV7-9 | TGTGCCAGCAGCTTCTCCGGGACTAGCTGGACAGATACGCAGTATTTT | CASSFSGTSWTDTQYF
- | TRBJ2-2 | many | 14 | TRBV5-1 | TGCGCCAGCAGCTTCCGGGACAACACCGGGGAGCTGTTTTTT | CASSFRDNTGELFF
TRBD2 | TRBJ2-7 | many | 20 | TRBV6-1 | TGTGCCAGCAGTGGGGGTTTGGGGCTAGCGGGAGGTTTGGGGTACTACGAGCAGTACTTC | CASSGGLGLAGGLGYYEQYF
- | TRBJ1-6 | few | 15 | TRBV11-2 | TGTGCCAGCAGCTTAGGAGACAGGCCCAATTCACCCCTCCACTTT | CASSLGDRPNSPLHF
TRBD2 | TRBJ2-1 | many | 15 | TRBV28 | TGTGCCAGCAGTTCCCAGCGGGAGGGGATCAATGAGCAGTTCTTC | CASSSQREGINEQFF
TRBD2 | TRBJ2-1 | few | 15 | TRBV7-9 | TGTGCCAGCAGCTTACCCCCAGGCGGGAGGAATGAGCAGTTCTTC | CASSLPPGGRNEQFF
- | TRBJ1-5 | many | 15 | TRBV20-1 | TGCAGTGCTTGGACAGCGTCCTATAGCAATCAGCCCCAGCATTTT | CSAWTASYSNQPQHF
TRBD2 | TRBJ2-5 | many | 15 | TRBV7-3 | TGTGCCAGCAGCTCCATTGGCGGGGGGAAAGAGACCCAGTACTTC | CASSSIGGGKETQYF
TRBD2 | TRBJ2-7 | many | 12 | TRBV11-2 | TGTGCCAGCAGCGAAACGGGCGGGGGGCAGTACTTC | CASSETGGGQYF
- | TRBJ2-6 | many | 19 | TRBV7-7 | TGTGCCAGCAGTTCTTCAAGGAGGGGAAAGCCTTCTGGGGCCAACGTCCTGACTTTC | CASSSSRRGKPSGANVLTF
- | TRBJ1-1 | many | 14 | TRBV12-3/TRBV12-4 | TGTGCCAGCGGGGAGGGTACCGGGGGAACTGAAGCTTTCTTT | CASGEGTGGTEAFF
- | TRBJ2-5 | many | 21 | TRBV24-1 | TGTGCCACCAGCGATCCTAGGGGGCGGGAGCCTGCTCTGAATCTAAGAGAGACCCAGTACTTC | CATSDPRGREPALNLRETQYF
- | TRBJ2-1 | few | 14 | TRBV30 | TGTGCCTGCGCACTTCTAGCGCCTTACAATGAGCAGTTCTTC | CACALLAPYNEQFF
- | TRBJ1-1 | many | 15 | TRBV10-3 | TGTGCCATCAGTGATACCAGGGGAAAGGACACTGAAGCTTTCTTT | CAISDTRGKDTEAFF
TRBD1 | TRBJ2-1 | few | 15 | TRBV4-1 | TGCGCCAGCAGCCAAGACAGGGGGCAATACAATGAGCAGTTCTTC | CASSQDRGQYNEQFF
- | TRBJ1-1 | many | 14 | TRBV11-2 | TGTGCCAGCAGCTTAGAATTTTCACCAGGTGAAGCTTTCTTT | CASSLEFSPGEAFF
TRBD1 | TRBJ2-7 | many | 15 | TRBV28 | TGTGCCAGCAGTGCCAACAGGGGGCGACCCTACGAGCAGTACTTC | CASSANRGRPYEQYF
- | TRBJ2-2 | many | 15 | TRBV7-3 | TGTGCCAGCAGCACCTCAGGGGAGTTCACCGGGGAGCTGTTTTTT | CASSTSGEFTGELFF
- | TRBJ1-6 | - | 13 | TRBV18 | TGTGCCAGCTCCCCGGGGGCCAATTCACCCCTCCACTTT | CASSPGANSPLHF
- | TRBJ1-1 | many | 13 | TRBV10-3 | TGTGCCATCATAGGGCGGTTGAACACTGAAGCTTTCTTT | CAIIGRLNTEAFF
TRBD1 | TRBJ1-6 | few | 16 | TRBV28 | TGTGCCAGCAGTTTTTCCTTCACAGGGGGCAATTCACCCCTCCACTTT | CASSFSFTGGNSPLHF